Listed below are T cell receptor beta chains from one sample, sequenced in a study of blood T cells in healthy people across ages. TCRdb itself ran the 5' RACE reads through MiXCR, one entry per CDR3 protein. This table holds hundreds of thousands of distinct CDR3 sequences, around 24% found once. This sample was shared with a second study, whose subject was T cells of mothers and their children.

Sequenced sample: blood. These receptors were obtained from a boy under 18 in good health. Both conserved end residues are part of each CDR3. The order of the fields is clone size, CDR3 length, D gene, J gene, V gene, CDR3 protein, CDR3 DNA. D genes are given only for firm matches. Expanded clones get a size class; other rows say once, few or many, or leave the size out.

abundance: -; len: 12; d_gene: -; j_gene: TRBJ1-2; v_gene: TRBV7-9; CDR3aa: CASSSRVGGYTF; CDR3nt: TGTGCCAGCAGCTCCAGGGTGGGCGGCTACACCTTC
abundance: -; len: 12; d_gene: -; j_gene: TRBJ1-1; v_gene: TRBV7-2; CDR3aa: CASSLIGTEAFF; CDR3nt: TGTGCCAGCAGCTTAATAGGGACTGAAGCTTTCTTT
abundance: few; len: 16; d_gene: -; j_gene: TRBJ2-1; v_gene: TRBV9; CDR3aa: CASSAVGGGSYNEQFF; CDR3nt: TGTGCCAGCAGCGCGGTGGGGGGAGGCTCCTACAATGAGCAGTTCTTC
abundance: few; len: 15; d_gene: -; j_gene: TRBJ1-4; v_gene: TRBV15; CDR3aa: CATSPTGGIREKLFF; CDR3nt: TGTGCCACCAGCCCGACGGGGGGGATTAGAGAAAAACTGTTTTTT
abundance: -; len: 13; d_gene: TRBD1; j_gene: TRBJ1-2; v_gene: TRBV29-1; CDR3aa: CSVVSGTAGGYTF; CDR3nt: TGCAGCGTTGTGAGCGGGACAGCTGGTGGCTACACCTTC
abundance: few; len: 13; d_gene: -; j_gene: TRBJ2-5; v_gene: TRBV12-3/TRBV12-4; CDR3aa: CASSFRVEETQYF; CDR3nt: TGTGCCAGCAGTTTCCGGGTCGAAGAGACCCAGTACTTC
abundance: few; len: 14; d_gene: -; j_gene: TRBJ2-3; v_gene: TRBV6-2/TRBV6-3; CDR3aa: CASGRTHIQDTQYF; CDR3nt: TGTGCCAGCGGCAGGACACATATTCAGGATACGCAGTATTTT
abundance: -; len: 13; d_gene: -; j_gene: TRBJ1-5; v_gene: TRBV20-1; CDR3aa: CSASGGARQPQHF; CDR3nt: TGCAGTGCTTCCGGCGGGGCTCGGCAGCCCCAGCATTTT
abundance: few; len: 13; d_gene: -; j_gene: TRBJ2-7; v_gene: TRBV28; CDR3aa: CASSFASGREQYF; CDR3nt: TGTGCCAGCAGTTTCGCCTCGGGGCGCGAGCAGTACTTC
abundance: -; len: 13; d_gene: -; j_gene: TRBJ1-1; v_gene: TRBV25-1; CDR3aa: CASSELWGTEAFF; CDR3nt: TGTGCCAGCAGTGAATTGTGGGGCACTGAAGCTTTCTTT
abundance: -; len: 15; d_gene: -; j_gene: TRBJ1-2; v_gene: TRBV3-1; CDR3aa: CASSQGAGRGYGYTF; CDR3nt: TGTGCCAGCAGCCAAGGGGCAGGGAGGGGATATGGCTACACCTTC
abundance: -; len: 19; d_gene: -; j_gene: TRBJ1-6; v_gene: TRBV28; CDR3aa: CASSLMDLRDVGVLSPLHF; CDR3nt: TGTGCCAGCAGTTTAATGGACTTAAGGGACGTTGGTGTACTTTCACCCCTCCACTTT
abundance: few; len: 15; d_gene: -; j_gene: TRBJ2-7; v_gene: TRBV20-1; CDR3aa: CSARWSQRVLNEQYF; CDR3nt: TGCAGTGCTAGATGGTCACAAAGGGTTCTCAACGAGCAGTACTTC
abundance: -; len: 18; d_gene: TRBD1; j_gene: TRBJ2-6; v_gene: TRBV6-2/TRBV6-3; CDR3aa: CASSGSLLRGPRANVLTF; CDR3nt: TGTGCCAGCAGTGGGTCCCTCCTCAGGGGGCCCAGGGCCAACGTCCTGACTTTC
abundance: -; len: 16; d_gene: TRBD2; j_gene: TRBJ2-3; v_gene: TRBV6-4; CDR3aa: CAGSDGRAGGGDTQYF; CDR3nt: TGTGCCGGCAGTGATGGCCGAGCGGGAGGTGGAGATACGCAGTATTTT
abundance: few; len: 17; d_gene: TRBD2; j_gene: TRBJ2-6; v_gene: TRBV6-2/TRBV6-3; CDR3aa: CASSWLAGFSGANVLTF; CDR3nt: TGTGCCAGCAGTTGGCTAGCGGGGTTCTCTGGGGCCAACGTCCTGACTTTC
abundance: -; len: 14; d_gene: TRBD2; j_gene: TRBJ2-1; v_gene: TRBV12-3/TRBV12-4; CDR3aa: CASRPTSAYNEQFF; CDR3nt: TGTGCCAGCAGGCCGACTAGCGCGTACAATGAGCAGTTCTTC
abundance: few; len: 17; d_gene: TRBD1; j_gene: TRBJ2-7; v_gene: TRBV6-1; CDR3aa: CASSPGQRAKGNYEQYF; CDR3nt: TGTGCCAGCAGTCCGGGACAGCGAGCTAAGGGCAACTACGAGCAGTACTTC
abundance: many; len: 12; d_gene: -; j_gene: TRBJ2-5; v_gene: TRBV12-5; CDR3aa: CASGDSQETQYF; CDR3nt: TGTGCTAGTGGGGACAGTCAAGAGACCCAGTACTTC
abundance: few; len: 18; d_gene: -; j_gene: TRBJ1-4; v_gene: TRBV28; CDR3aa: CASSTTFPIRGDNEKLFF; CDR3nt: TGTGCCAGCAGCACGACCTTCCCAATACGTGGGGATAATGAAAAACTGTTTTTT
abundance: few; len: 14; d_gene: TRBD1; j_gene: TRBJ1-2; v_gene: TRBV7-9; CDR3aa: CASSWDRGYYGYTF; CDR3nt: TGTGCCAGCAGCTGGGACAGGGGGTACTATGGCTACACCTTC
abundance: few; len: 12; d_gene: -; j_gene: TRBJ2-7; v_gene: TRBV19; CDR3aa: CASSNPPREQYF; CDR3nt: TGTGCCAGTAGCAACCCCCCGAGAGAGCAGTACTTC
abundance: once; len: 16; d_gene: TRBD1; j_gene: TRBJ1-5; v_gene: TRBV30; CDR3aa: CAWSEIGGQENQPQHF; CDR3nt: TGTGCCTGGAGTGAAATAGGGGGACAGGAGAATCAGCCCCAGCATTTT
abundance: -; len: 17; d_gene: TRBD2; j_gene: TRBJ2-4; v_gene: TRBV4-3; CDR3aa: CASSQGGRGGIGNIQYF; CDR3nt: TGCGCCAGCAGCCAAGGCGGGCGGGGGGGCATTGGAAACATTCAGTACTTC
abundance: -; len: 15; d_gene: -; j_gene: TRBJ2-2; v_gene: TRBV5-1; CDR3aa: CASSFLDLNTGELFF; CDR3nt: TGCGCCAGCAGCTTTTTGGACTTGAACACCGGGGAGCTGTTTTTT
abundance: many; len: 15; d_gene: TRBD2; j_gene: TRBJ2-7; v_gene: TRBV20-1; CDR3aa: CSAYLAGGPRYEQYF; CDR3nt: TGCAGTGCTTATTTAGCGGGAGGGCCCCGTTACGAGCAGTACTTC
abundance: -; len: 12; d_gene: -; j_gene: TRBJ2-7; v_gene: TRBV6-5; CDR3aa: CASRDIAFEQYF; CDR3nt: TGTGCCAGCAGGGACATCGCTTTCGAGCAGTACTTC
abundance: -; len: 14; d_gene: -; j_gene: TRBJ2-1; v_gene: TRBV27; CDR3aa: CASKVQVSYNEQFF; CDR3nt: TGTGCCAGCAAGGTACAGGTCTCCTACAATGAGCAGTTCTTC
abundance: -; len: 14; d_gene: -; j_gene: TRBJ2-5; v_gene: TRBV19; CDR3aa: CASSTRQAQETQYF; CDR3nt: TGTGCCAGTAGTACCCGACAGGCTCAAGAGACCCAGTACTTC